Sequencing of this TCR beta chain was carried out in a study of T cells in Graves' hyperthyroidism and ophthalmopathy (dated by TCRdb to between 2017 and 2020). About the investigation overall: Peripheral blood samples were taken at the time of initial diagnosis, prior to any treatment. To identify TCR V-J signatures that set the groups apart, the researchers used a discovery cohort of 100 patients, made up of 40 to 45 with Graves' ophthalmopathy and some 56 with stable Graves' hyperthyroidism. Prospective prediction of ophthalmopathy was tested in an independent validation cohort consisting of 18 hyperthyroidism patients and more than 15 patients who later progressed to ophthalmopathy. The roughly 90 discovery patients were divided at random into training and test sets in a 7:3 ratio. Thyroid tissue and blood T-cell repertoires from six Graves' hyperthyroidism patients were also compared in the study. Once sampling was done, hyperthyroidism patients were given methimazole at a starting dose of 30 mg daily, whereas ophthalmopathy patients were given high-dose intravenous methylprednisolone. The paper describes TCR Vbeta CDR3 sequencing of 120 to 150 peripheral blood samples, made up of approximately 40 ophthalmopathy patients, some 80 hyperthyroidism patients and 17 progressor patients.

Measured from the cysteine to the phenylalanine, the CDR3 is 14 residues long. The CDR3 DNA has 42 bases and is translated from base 1. CDR1 and CDR2 were assigned from the germline V gene as SGHRS and YFSETQ. Deletion took 3 bases off V and 3 bases off J, with a span of 13 bases between the germline ends. Graves' hyperthyroidism was defined as stable when no progression to ophthalmopathy occurred over 18 months of follow-up. Hyperthyroidism patients were aged 18 to 65 years and newly diagnosed, with disease duration of less than 2 months. The study excluded patients with uncontrolled infections, other autoimmune diseases, pregnancy or lactation. Diagnoses were established on the basis of clinical symptoms, serum thyroxine and TRAb, thyroid ultrasound, and orbital computed tomography. PBMCs were separated from approximately 10 ml of fresh peripheral blood using Ficoll-Paque density gradient centrifugation. Trizol reagent was used to extract total RNA, and RNA quality was then checked on an Agilent 2100 Bioanalyzer.

The TCR beta CDR3 regions were amplified from RNA transcripts. For the first round of RT-PCR on the TCR CDR3, the HTBI primer set was used together with the Qiagen OneStep RT-PCR kit. A second multiplex PCR round built the libraries, followed by size selection and purification. Sequencing of the libraries was done on an Illumina HiSeq2000 using paired-end 100 bp reads. In the authors' own workflow: Raw data were processed with SOAPnuke, discarding reads with adapters, uncalled bases, mean Phred below 15, or no exact constant-primer or identifier match. High-quality paired reads were merged with COPE v1.2.5, and unique nucleotide sequences were defined as clonotypes. Clonotypes were aligned to IMGT TRBV, TRBD and TRBJ reference segments using MiTCR v1.1. The analysis was restricted to V-J combinations with a frequency above 0.0001, which together covered 99.2% of the repertoires. A TCS score was defined as the ratio of F50 (clonal expansion) to E x V (chaos), with BLOSUM62-based TCRdist applied between CDR3 peptides within each V-J. Welch's t-statistics and random forest reduced 514 V-J features to about 13, which were used in a naive Bayes classifier (R e1071). The public reads were run again by TCRdb, first through fastp at Q25 and then through MiXCR, and only productive beta chains were kept. Merged by CDR3 protein, the rows form single entries marked with the most common genes and DNA. The V and J calls, along with clone size, are taken from TCRdb and not from the paper's own processing. The sample has approximately 400,000 distinct CDR3 sequences on record, 15% to 18% of them singletons. The ten biggest clones cover roughly 15% of the sample.

Study-level results and caveats: Sample size was not statistically predetermined, and blinding of investigators to group allocation was not performed. A 13 V-J signature model separated ophthalmopathy from stable hyperthyroidism, with approximately 86% sensitivity and just under 84% specificity in cross-validation and 80%/75% in testing. In validation, the model predicted progression to ophthalmopathy with over 65% sensitivity and roughly 75% specificity, a median of about 6 months before onset. Most expanded thyroid clonotypes (frequency above 0.001) were also detected in blood, a finding suggesting that blood repertoires may reflect thyroid immune responses.

This clonotype was counted many times. The antigen this receptor binds is unknown. No base-level quality is on record; no much larger clone is a single base apart. The sample was blood. The receptor chain draws on TRBV5-1 and TRBJ2-7; the D element might be TRBD1 or TRBD2, as each aligns at 5 bases. The TCR comes from a woman aged 18-30 years with Graves' hyperthyroidism. This receptor carries the CDR3 CASSSWDGNYEQYF. Read as DNA, the sequence is TGCGCCAGCAGCTCATGGGACGGAAACTACGAGCAGTACTTC.